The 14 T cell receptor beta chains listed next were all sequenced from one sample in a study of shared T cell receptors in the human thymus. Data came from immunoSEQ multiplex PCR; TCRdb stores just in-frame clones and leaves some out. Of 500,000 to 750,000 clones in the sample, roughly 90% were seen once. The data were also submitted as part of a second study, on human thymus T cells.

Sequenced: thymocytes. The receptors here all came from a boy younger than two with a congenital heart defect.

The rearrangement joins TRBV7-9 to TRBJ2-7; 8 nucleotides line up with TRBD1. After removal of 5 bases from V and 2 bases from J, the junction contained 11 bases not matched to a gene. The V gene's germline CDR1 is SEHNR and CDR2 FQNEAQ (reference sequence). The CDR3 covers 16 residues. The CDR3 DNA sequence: TGTGCCAGCAGCCCACAGGGGGGTAAGAGACCCTACGAGCAGTACTTC. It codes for CASSPQGGKRPYEQYF. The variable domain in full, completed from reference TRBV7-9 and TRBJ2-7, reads DTGVSQNPRHKITKRGQNVTFRCDPISEHNRLYWYRQTLGQGPEFLTYFQNEAQLEKSRLLSDRFSAERPKGSFSTLEIQRTEQGDSAMYLCASSPQGGKRPYEQYFGPGTRLTVT.

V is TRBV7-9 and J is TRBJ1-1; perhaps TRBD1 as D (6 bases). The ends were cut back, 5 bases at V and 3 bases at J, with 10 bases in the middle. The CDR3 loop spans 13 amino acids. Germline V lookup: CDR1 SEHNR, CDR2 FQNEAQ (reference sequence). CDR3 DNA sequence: TGTGCCAGCAGCCTGCAGGGGCACACTGAAGCTTTCTTT. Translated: CASSLQGHTEAFF.

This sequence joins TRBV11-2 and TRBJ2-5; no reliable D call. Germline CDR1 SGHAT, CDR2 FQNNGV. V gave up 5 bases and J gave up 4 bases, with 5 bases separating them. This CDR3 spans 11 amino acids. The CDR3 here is CASSATETQYF. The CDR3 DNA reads TGTGCCAGCAGCGCTACAGAGACCCAGTACTTC.

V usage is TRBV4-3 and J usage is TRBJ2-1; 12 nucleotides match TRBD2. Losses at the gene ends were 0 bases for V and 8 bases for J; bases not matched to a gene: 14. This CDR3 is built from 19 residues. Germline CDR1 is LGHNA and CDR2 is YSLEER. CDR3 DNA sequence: TGCGCCAGCAGCCAAGACCCAACTAGCGGGGGGCACGGGGGGGATGAGCAGTTCTTC. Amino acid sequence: CASSQDPTSGGHGGDEQFF.

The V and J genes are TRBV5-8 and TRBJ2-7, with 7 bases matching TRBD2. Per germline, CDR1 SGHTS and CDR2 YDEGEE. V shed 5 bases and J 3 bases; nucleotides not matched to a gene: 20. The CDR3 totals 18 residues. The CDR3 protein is CASSPAGEGSEAGYEQYF. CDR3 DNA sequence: TGTGCCAGCAGTCCCGCCGGGGAGGGATCAGAAGCCGGCTACGAGCAGTACTTC.

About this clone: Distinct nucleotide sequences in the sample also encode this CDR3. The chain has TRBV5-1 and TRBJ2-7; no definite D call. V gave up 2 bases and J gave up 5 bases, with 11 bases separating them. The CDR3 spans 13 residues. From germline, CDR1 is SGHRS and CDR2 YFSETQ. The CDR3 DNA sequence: TGCGCCAGCAGCTTAAATAGAGCGCACGAGCAGTACTTC. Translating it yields CASSLNRAHEQYF.

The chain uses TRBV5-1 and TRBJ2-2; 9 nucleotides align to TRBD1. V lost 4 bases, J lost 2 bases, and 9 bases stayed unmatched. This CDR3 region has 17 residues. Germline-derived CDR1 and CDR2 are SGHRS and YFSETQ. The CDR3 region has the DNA TGCGCCAGCAGCCCCTATAGGGACAGGGAAAACACCGGGGAGCTGTTTTTT. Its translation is CASSPYRDRENTGELFF.

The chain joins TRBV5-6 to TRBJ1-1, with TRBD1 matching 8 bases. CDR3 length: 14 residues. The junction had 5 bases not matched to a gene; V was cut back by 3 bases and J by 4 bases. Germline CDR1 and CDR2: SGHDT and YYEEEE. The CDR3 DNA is TGTGCCAGCAGCTCAGGACAGGGAGCCACTGAAGCTTTCTTT. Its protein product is CASSSGQGATEAFF.

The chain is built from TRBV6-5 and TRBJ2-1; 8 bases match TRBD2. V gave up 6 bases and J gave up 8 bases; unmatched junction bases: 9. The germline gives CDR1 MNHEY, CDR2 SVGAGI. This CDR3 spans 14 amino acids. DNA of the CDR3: TGTGCCAGCAGGGGGACTAGGGAAGGGCATGAGCAGTTCTTC. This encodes CASRGTREGHEQFF.

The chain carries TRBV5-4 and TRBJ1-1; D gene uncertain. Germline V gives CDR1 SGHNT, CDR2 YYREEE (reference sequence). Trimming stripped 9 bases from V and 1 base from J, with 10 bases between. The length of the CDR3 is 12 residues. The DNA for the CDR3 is TGTGCCACCGCAGCGGGGAACACTGAAGCTTTCTTT. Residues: CATAAGNTEAFF. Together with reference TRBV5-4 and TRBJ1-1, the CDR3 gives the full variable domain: ETGVTQSPTHLIKTRGQQVTLRCSSQSGHNTVSWYQQALGQGPQFIFQYYREEENGRGNFPPRFSGLQFPNYSSELNVNALELDDSALYLCATAAGNTEAFFGQGTRLTVV.

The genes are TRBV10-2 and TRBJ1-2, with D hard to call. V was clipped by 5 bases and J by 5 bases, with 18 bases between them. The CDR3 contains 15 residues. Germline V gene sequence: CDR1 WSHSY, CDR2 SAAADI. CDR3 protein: CASSNQCGRRYGYTF. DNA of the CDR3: TGCGCCAGCAGTAATCAATGTGGGCGCCGGTATGGCTACACCTTC.

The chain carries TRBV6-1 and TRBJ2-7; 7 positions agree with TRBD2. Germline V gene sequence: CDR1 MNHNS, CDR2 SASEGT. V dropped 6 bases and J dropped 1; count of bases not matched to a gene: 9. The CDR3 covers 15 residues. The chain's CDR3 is CASRTGGSGSYEQYF. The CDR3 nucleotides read TGTGCCAGCAGGACGGGCGGGAGTGGGTCCTACGAGCAGTACTTC.

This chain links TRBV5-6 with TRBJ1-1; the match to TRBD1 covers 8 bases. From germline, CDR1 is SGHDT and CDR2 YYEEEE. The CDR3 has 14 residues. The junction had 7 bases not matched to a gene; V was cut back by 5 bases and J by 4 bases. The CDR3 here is CASRKDRGGTEAFF. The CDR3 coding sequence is TGTGCCAGCAGAAAAGACAGGGGCGGCACTGAAGCTTTCTTT.

Here the CDR3 DNA reads TGTGCCAGCAGCTTGTGGCAGGGAAGGGCCTACAATGAGCAGTTCTTC. This encodes CASSLWQGRAYNEQFF. V and J are TRBV5-4 and TRBJ2-1, with D perhaps TRBD1 (5 bases). Trimming cost V 1 base and J 2 bases, with 13 bases left between them. There are 16 residues in the CDR3. From germline, CDR1 is SGHNT and CDR2 YYREEE (reference sequence). The variable domain in full, with the rest retrieved from reference TRBV5-4 and TRBJ2-1, is ETGVTQSPTHLIKTRGQQVTLRCSSQSGHNTVSWYQQALGQGPQFIFQYYREEENGRGNFPPRFSGLQFPNYSSELNVNALELDDSALYLCASSLWQGRAYNEQFFGPGTRLTVL.